These 19 T cell receptor beta chains came from one sample sequenced in a study of neoadjuvant anti-PD-1 for oral cavity cancer. Time point in this sample: after neoadjuvant nivolumab, at surgical resection. Sequencing used immunoSEQ multiplex PCR; TCRdb keeps in-frame clones, though not all of them. The sample shows about 68,000 clones, approximately 84% of them seen only once. This specimen was PBMCs, taken after nivolumab (anti-PD-1) treatment. Every receptor here comes from a person between 40 and 79 years old with oral cavity squamous cell carcinoma.

Note on this clone: This specimen includes other DNA sequences encoding the same CDR3. The CDR3 sequence: CASSLAGAQETQYF. DNA for the CDR3: TGTGCCAGCAGCTTGGCAGGGGCGCAAGAGACCCAGTACTTC. The rearrangement links TRBV5-4 to TRBJ2-5; D possibly corresponds to TRBD1 (6 bases). This CDR3 spans 14 amino acids. V was trimmed by 0 bases and J by 2 bases, leaving 8 bases between them. From germline, CDR1 is SGHNT and CDR2 YYREEE (reference sequence).

This chain joins TRBV28 and TRBJ1-1; 12 bases fit TRBD1. With V trimmed by 6 bases and J by 4 bases, 12 bases remained unmatched. CDR3 length equals 17 residues. Germline lookup yields CDR1 MDHEN and CDR2 SYDVKM. CDR3 bases: TGTGCCAGCAGCTTCCCGGTGGGACAGGGGGCTCCCACTGAAGCTTTCTTT. Translating gives CASSFPVGQGAPTEAFF. Full variable domain (missing parts from reference TRBV28 and TRBJ1-1): DVKVTQSSRYLVKRTGEKVFLECVQDMDHENMFWYRQDPGLGLRLIYFSYDVKMKEKGDIPEGYSVSREKKERFSLILESASTNQTSMYLCASSFPVGQGAPTEAFFGQGTRLTVV.

CDR3 residues: CASSPPTGAGDGYTF. The CDR3 DNA follows: TGCGCCAGCAGCCCACCTACCGGTGCGGGAGATGGCTACACCTTC. V usage is TRBV5-1 and J usage is TRBJ1-2; D is ambiguous. V was pared by 4 bases and J by 6 bases, with 19 bases between. The length of the CDR3 is 15 residues. Germline V gene sequence: CDR1 SGHRS, CDR2 YFSETQ.

The chain is built from TRBV9 and TRBJ2-2; D may correspond to TRBD1 or TRBD2 (6 bases each). CDR1 and CDR2 (germline): SGDLS, YYNGEE. This CDR3 is built from 15 residues. V lost 3 bases and J lost 7, with 16 bases in between. The CDR3 coding sequence is TGTGCCAGCAGCGCTGCTGTGGGGGGCGACGGGGAGCTGTTTTTT. Translating gives CASSAAVGGDGELFF.

This sequence joins TRBV10-3 and TRBJ2-7; D uncertain. CDR3 length: 16 residues. The V gene's germline CDR1 is ENHRY and CDR2 SYGVKD. The V and J ends lost 3 bases and 1 base respectively, with 16 bases between them. The CDR3 DNA is TGTGCCATCAGTGAACCGGGCAGCAAGGGATCCTACGAGCAGTACTTC. Amino acid sequence: CAISEPGSKGSYEQYF.

The rearrangement links TRBV4-1 to TRBJ1-2, with 9 bases aligning to TRBD1. Germline-derived CDR1 and CDR2 are MGHRA and YSYEKL. The CDR3 runs to 15 residues. With V trimmed by 4 bases and J by 5 bases, 8 bases remained unmatched. Here the CDR3 DNA reads TGCGCCAGCAGCCCAACAGGGGGCTACGAGTATGGCTACACCTTC. Amino acids: CASSPTGGYEYGYTF.

This chain joins TRBV6-5 and TRBJ2-7; D perhaps matches TRBD2 (7 bases). CDR1 and CDR2 from the germline V gene are MNHEY and SVGAGI. The CDR3 length is 13 residues. The ends were cut back, 7 bases at V and 7 bases at J, with 17 bases in the middle. CDR3 DNA: TGTGCCAGCAAGCAGGGGAGGGCCAGTGAGCAGTACTTC. Its translation: CASKQGRASEQYF.

This chain links TRBV5-4 with TRBJ2-5, with 7 bases aligning to TRBD2. Looked up from germline, CDR1 is SGHNT and CDR2 is YYREEE (reference sequence). V lost 3 bases to trimming and J lost 4 bases; unmatched junction nucleotides: 12. CDR3 length equals 16 residues. CDR3 in amino acids: CASSSRRGFGVETQYF. In nucleotides, the CDR3 is TGTGCCAGCAGCTCAAGGCGGGGGTTTGGGGTAGAGACCCAGTACTTC.

The chain combines TRBV27 with TRBJ1-1; D gene ambiguous. This CDR3 has 14 amino acids. Trimming shortened V by 6 bases and J by 1 base, and 12 bases separated the two germline ends. The germline V gene has CDR1 MNHEY and CDR2 SMNVEV (reference sequence). The CDR3 spells CASRFGVPNTEAFF. CDR3 bases: TGTGCCAGCAGATTCGGGGTCCCGAACACTGAAGCTTTCTTT.

CDR3 protein: CASSQDGQGWAEAFF. In DNA, the CDR3 is TGTGCCAGCAGCCAAGATGGGCAGGGATGGGCTGAAGCTTTCTTT. This chain joins TRBV4-2 and TRBJ1-1; maybe TRBD1 (5 bases). The CDR3 is made up of 15 amino acids. The V and J ends lost 0 bases and 6 bases respectively, with 14 bases between them. The germline V gene has CDR1 LGHNA and CDR2 YNFKEQ.

The table lists this clone with a few counts. The chain is built from TRBV2 and TRBJ2-1; maybe TRBD2 (5 bases). The CDR3 totals 14 residues. Trimming removed 2 bases from V and 8 bases from J, with 13 bases in between. The germline gives CDR1 SNHLY, CDR2 FYNNEI. The CDR3 DNA follows: TGTGCCAGCAGTGAACAGCTAGCCGGAGATGAGCAGTTCTTC. Translating it yields CASSEQLAGDEQFF.

The gene calls are TRBV6-5 and TRBJ1-1, with D possibly TRBD1 on 5 matching bases. The CDR3 spans 13 residues. Germline-derived CDR1 and CDR2 are MNHEY and SVGAGI. V lost 6 bases, J lost 4 bases, and 12 bases lay in between. CDR3 sequence reads: CASRPGGGTEAFF. The CDR3 DNA is TGTGCCAGCAGGCCCGGGGGGGGCACTGAAGCTTTCTTT.

The chain uses TRBV5-6 and TRBJ1-2; 10 bases line up with TRBD1. J gave up 4 bases and V 1 base, and 10 bases lay outside the gene matches. The CDR3 is 17 residues long. Germline CDR1 is SGHDT and CDR2 is YYEEEE. CDR3 sequence (DNA): TGTGCCAGCAGCTTGATCTCTGAGGGACAGGGGTCCTATGGCTACACCTTC. Translation gives CASSLISEGQGSYGYTF.

This clone was counted once. The rearrangement joins TRBV19 to TRBJ1-5; the D is unclear. Germline CDR1 reads LNHDA; CDR2 reads SQIVND (reference sequence). Between the trimmed V and J ends, which lost 5 bases and 4 bases, there was a span of 12 bases. CDR3 size: 14 residues. CDR3 sequence reads: CASSFPGRNQPQHF. CDR3 nucleotides: TGTGCCAGTAGTTTTCCGGGCAGGAATCAGCCCCAGCATTTT.

The V call is TRBV7-3, the J call TRBJ2-3; 9 bases are a match to TRBD2. The V and J ends lost 3 bases and 1 base, in that order; junction bases with no gene match: 2. Germline V lookup: CDR1 SGHTA, CDR2 FQGTGA. CDR3 length: 15 residues. The CDR3 is CASSFSGSGTDTQYF. Here the CDR3 DNA reads TGTGCCAGCAGCTTTAGCGGGAGTGGCACAGATACGCAGTATTTT.

The chain employs TRBV6-6 and TRBJ1-4; tentatively, D is TRBD1 (5 bases). Germline V CDR1 and CDR2: MNHNY, SVGAGI (reference sequence). Deletions cut 7 bases from V and 5 bases from J, with 14 bases between. CDR3 length equals 14 residues. CDR3 region: CASKGSSPNEKLFF. The CDR3 DNA follows: TGTGCCAGCAAGGGGTCTTCCCCCAATGAAAAACTGTTTTTT.

This clone was counted a few times. The chain carries TRBV30 and TRBJ1-2; a possible D gene is TRBD1 (6 bases). V lost 2 bases, J lost 2 bases, and 15 bases lay in between. Germline V gene lookup returns CDR1 GTSNPN and CDR2 SVGIG (reference sequence). This CDR3 region has 15 residues. The CDR3 sequence: CAWSPGQPGNYGYTF. The CDR3 DNA follows: TGTGCCTGGAGTCCCGGACAGCCTGGGAACTATGGCTACACCTTC. The variable domain in full, with the rest retrieved from reference TRBV30 and TRBJ1-2, is SQTIHQWPATLVQPVGSPLSLECTVEGTSNPNLYWYRQAAGRGLQLLFYSVGIGQISSEVPQNLSASRPQDRQFILSSKKLLLSDSGFYLCAWSPGQPGNYGYTFGSGTRLTVV.

This clone has just one count. The chain is built from TRBV19 and TRBJ1-1; 7 bases are a match to TRBD1. The CDR3 consists of 16 residues. Germline-derived CDR1 and CDR2 are LNHDA and SQIVND (reference sequence). V lost 4 bases and J lost 0; bases outside the gene matches: 8. The CDR3 coding sequence is TGTGCCAGTAGTACACAAGGACAGGCTTTGAACACTGAAGCTTTCTTT. Protein sequence: CASSTQGQALNTEAFF.

Here the CDR3 reads CASSPRGLAASYNEQFF. CDR3 bases: TGTGCCAGTAGTCCCCGGGGACTAGCGGCCTCCTACAATGAGCAGTTCTTC. This chain uses TRBV19 with TRBJ2-1; 11 nucleotides agree with TRBD2. The CDR3 contains 17 residues. Germline trimming cut 5 bases from V and 0 bases from J; bases unmatched to any gene: 6. CDR1 and CDR2 from the germline V gene are LNHDA and SQIVND (reference sequence).